This T cell receptor (beta chain) stems from a study of Ad26.COV2.S vaccination and SARS-CoV-2 variants. For this clone: Other DNA sequences within the sample encode an identical CDR3.

Germline V CDR1 and CDR2: LNHDA, SQIVND (reference sequence). V was trimmed by 2 bases and J by 0 bases, leaving 8 bases between them. CDR3 length: 15 amino acids. TCRdb keeps only in-frame clones here, not all; method: immunoSEQ multiplex PCR. The sample shows about 400,000 clones, about 88% of them seen only once. This sample's treatment: some 20 received Ad26.COV2.S at low or high dose, single or two shots; 5 received placebo; per-sample allocation not given. The investigators took samples on day 63 after the first vaccine or placebo injection. This clonotype originated in a person aged 18-65 years who received the Ad26.COV2.S COVID-19 vaccine or a placebo. The source material was peripheral blood, sampled in a trial of Ad26.COV2.S vaccine versus placebo. This chain links TRBV19 with TRBJ1-5; a possible D gene is TRBD1 (6 bases). CDR3 nucleotides: TGTGCCAGTAGTATATCAGGGGATAGCAATCAGCCCCAGCATTTT. Protein: CASSISGDSNQPQHF.